The 24 T cell receptor beta chains reported below all come from one sample, sequenced in a study of T cells after yellow fever vaccination. TCRdb redid the calling of the 5' RACE reads with MiXCR, one entry per CDR3 protein. Among a few hundred thousand distinct CDR3 sequences listed, 3% to 4.5% were seen once. This specimen was PBMCs, taken on the day of the yellow fever booster vaccination. The receptors come from a man younger than 35 who received the YFV17D yellow fever vaccine.

This clonotype was detected many times. The chain links TRBV29-1 to TRBJ1-1; D possibly corresponds to TRBD1 (5 bases). Trimming left V 7 bases short and J 1 base short, with 10 bases between. The CDR3 is 12 amino acids. Germline CDR1 SQVTM, CDR2 ANQGSEA. The CDR3 protein is CSAGGGNTEAFF. CDR3 bases: TGCAGCGCCGGTGGGGGGAACACTGAAGCTTTCTTT. Combining the CDR3 with reference TRBV29-1 and TRBJ1-1 gives the whole variable domain SAVISQKPSRDICQRGTSLTIQCQVDSQVTMMFWYRQQPGQSLTLIATANQGSEATYESGFVIDKFPISRPNLTFSTLTVSNMSPEDSSIYLCSAGGGNTEAFFGQGTRLTVV.

At least ten counts were recorded for this clonotype. This sequence joins TRBV7-9 and TRBJ2-5, with 7 bases that match TRBD1. Germline CDR1 and CDR2: SEHNR and FQNEAQ (reference sequence). V lost 5 bases and J lost 0; bases outside the gene matches: 6. The CDR3 length is 15 residues. The CDR3 here is CASSPPGTDQETQYF. The CDR3 region has the DNA TGTGCCAGCAGCCCCCCCGGGACAGACCAAGAGACCCAGTACTTC.

This clonotype was found a few times. J is TRBJ2-7 and V is TRBV4-2; D gene unclear. The CDR3 has 13 residues. V gave up 1 base and J gave up 3 bases, with 7 bases separating them. Germline V CDR1 and CDR2: LGHNA, YNFKEQ. The CDR3 bases are TGTGCCAGCAGCCAAGCCATCATCTACGAGCAGTACTTC. Its translation: CASSQAIIYEQYF.

This clonotype has ten or more counts. The chain combines TRBV6-5 with TRBJ2-2; 8 bases map to TRBD2. The germline V gene has CDR1 MNHEY and CDR2 SVGAGI. Trimming at V came to 1 base and at J to 5 bases, leaving 3 bases not matched to a gene. The CDR3 extends over 15 amino acids. The CDR3 sequence: CASSYFGGATGELFF. CDR3 coding DNA: TGTGCCAGCAGTTACTTCGGGGGGGCAACCGGGGAGCTGTTTTTT.

The J gene is TRBJ1-1, the V gene TRBV20-1; no definite D call. V lost 3 bases and J lost 4, with 6 bases in between. The CDR3 runs 11 residues. Germline CDR1 DFQATT, CDR2 SNEGSKA (reference sequence). CDR3 DNA sequence: TGCAGTGCTAGCCAGGCCACTGAAGCTTTCTTT. It encodes CSASQATEAFF.

This clonotype was seen a handful of times. The chain recombines TRBV6-5 with TRBJ2-1; the match to TRBD1 covers 9 bases. Germline trimming cut 3 bases from V and 0 bases from J; bases unmatched to any gene: 9. The CDR3 has 18 residues. Germline CDR1 MNHEY, CDR2 SVGAGI. In DNA, the CDR3 is TGTGCCAGCAGTTATTCGGACAGGGGAATCAGCTCCTACAATGAGCAGTTCTTC. Amino acids: CASSYSDRGISSYNEQFF.

This clonotype was seen more than once but under ten times. The rearrangement joins TRBV24-1 to TRBJ1-2; D may be TRBD1 (5 bases). Germline V gene sequence: CDR1 KGHDR, CDR2 SFDVKD. V lost 9 bases and J 4 bases, leaving 14 bases between the germline ends. CDR3 size: 13 residues. CDR3 bases: TGTGCCACCGCGGAACGGGACTTCTATGGCTACACCTTC. It encodes CATAERDFYGYTF.

This clonotype has only a few counts. The rearrangement links TRBV7-2 to TRBJ2-5; maybe TRBD1 (5 bases). Trimming left V 5 bases short and J 11 bases short, with 12 bases between. Germline V lookup: CDR1 SGHTA, CDR2 FQGNSA. This CDR3 has 11 residues. CDR3 sequence: CASSKGVAQYF. CDR3 nucleotides: TGTGCCAGCAGCAAAGGGGTGGCTCAGTACTTC.

This clonotype was counted many times. The chain combines TRBV10-3 with TRBJ2-2; 7 bases align to TRBD1. There are 15 residues in the CDR3. V gave up 6 bases and J gave up 2 bases; unmatched junction bases: 6. The germline CDR1 and CDR2 sequences are ENHRY and SYGVKD. Here the CDR3 reads CAISRQGINTGELFF. The CDR3 DNA follows: TGTGCCATCAGCAGACAGGGAATAAACACCGGGGAGCTGTTTTTT.

This clonotype was recorded at least ten times. The J gene is TRBJ2-3, the V gene TRBV29-1; 12 nucleotides line up with TRBD2. The CDR3 consists of 16 residues. The trim removed 1 base at V and 0 bases at J, leaving 2 bases unmatched. Germline-derived CDR1 and CDR2 are SQVTM and ANQGSEA. As DNA, the CDR3 is TGCAGCGTTGAAGGGACTAGCGGGAAAAGCACAGATACGCAGTATTTT. It translates to CSVEGTSGKSTDTQYF.

Ten or more counts support this clonotype. This chain links TRBV24-1 with TRBJ2-3; 7 bases are a match to TRBD1. The CDR3 extends over 16 amino acids. Germline CDR1 and CDR2: KGHDR and SFDVKD. After removal of 3 bases from V and 0 bases from J, the junction contained 5 bases not matched to a gene. The CDR3 region has the DNA TGTGCCACCAGTGATCAAGGGACAGCTAGCACAGATACGCAGTATTTT. It yields the protein CATSDQGTASTDTQYF.

This clonotype was observed a handful of times. The rearrangement links TRBV20-1 to TRBJ1-4; D is unresolved. The CDR3 covers 16 residues. V shed 3 bases and J shed 5 bases, with 19 bases lying between them. Germline CDR1 reads DFQATT; CDR2 reads SNEGSKA (reference sequence). CDR3 DNA: TGCAGTGCTAGTATCCCAGGAAGTCGCCGGAATGAAAAACTGTTTTTT. It encodes CSASIPGSRRNEKLFF.

This clonotype was recorded at least ten times. The DNA for the CDR3 is TGTGCCAGCAGCGCCCAGGGTGTTGAAAAACTGTTTTTT. This sequence encodes CASSAQGVEKLFF. The genes are TRBV7-9 and TRBJ1-4, with D perhaps TRBD1 (5 bases). From germline, CDR1 is SEHNR and CDR2 FQNEAQ (reference sequence). The CDR3 length is 13 residues. The germline V and J ends were trimmed by 5 bases and 7 bases, with 11 bases remaining between them.

This clonotype was observed many times. The chain is built from TRBV7-2 and TRBJ2-7; perhaps TRBD1 as D (6 bases). V lost 1 base and J lost 2, with 9 bases in between. The CDR3 has 14 residues. In germline, CDR1 is SGHTA, CDR2 FQGNSA. The CDR3 loop reads CASSLDRDTYEQYV. CDR3 sequence (DNA): TGTGCCAGCAGCTTAGACAGGGATACCTACGAGCAGTACGTC.

The sample holds a few counts of this clonotype. This chain uses TRBV19 with TRBJ2-3, with 7 bases identical to TRBD2. V lost 3 bases, J lost 6 bases, and 6 bases stayed unmatched. The CDR3 runs to 14 residues. Germline CDR1 and CDR2: LNHDA and SQIVND (reference sequence). CDR3 amino acids: CASSMGGEGDTQYF. The CDR3 DNA is TGTGCCAGTAGTATGGGAGGGGAGGGTGATACGCAGTATTTT.

This clonotype was observed a handful of times. The DNA for the CDR3 is TGTGCCAGCAGTCCCCGAGGGCAGACTAAGTTAAACTATGGCTACACCTTC. Its protein product is CASSPRGQTKLNYGYTF. V is TRBV12-3 or TRBV12-4 and J is TRBJ1-2; D gene ambiguous. Trimming left V 5 bases short and J 2 bases short, with 21 bases between. The CDR3 sequence is 17 residues long.

This clonotype occurred many times. DNA of the CDR3: TGCAGTGCTAGAGGGGGCGAATGGACTCTGGTAAATGAGCAGTTCTTC. Its translation: CSARGGEWTLVNEQFF. This sequence joins TRBV20-1 and TRBJ2-1; D is perhaps TRBD1 or TRBD2 (5 bases each). Trimming removed 1 base from V and 7 bases from J, with 20 bases in between. The germline gives CDR1 DFQATT, CDR2 SNEGSKA (reference sequence). The CDR3 length is 16 residues.

This clonotype was found many times. The CDR3 nucleotides are TGTGCCAGCAGCCCCAAGGGTAGCGGGGGCGCCGGGGGAGATACGCAGTATTTT. Its protein is CASSPKGSGGAGGDTQYF. V gene TRBV7-9 combines with J gene TRBJ2-3; 9 nucleotides agree with TRBD2. The CDR3 sequence is 18 residues long. Unmatched junction bases numbered 17, after V lost 5 bases and J lost 5 bases. The germline CDR1 and CDR2 sequences are SEHNR and FQNEAQ (reference sequence).

This clonotype was seen only a few times. The chain recombines TRBV12-3 or TRBV12-4 with TRBJ2-1; 8 positions match TRBD2. This CDR3 has 13 amino acids. V shed 3 bases, J shed 8 bases, and the junction held 3 bases outside the gene matches. The CDR3 region is CASSFSGTHEQFF. The CDR3 region has the DNA TGTGCCAGCAGTTTTAGCGGGACCCATGAGCAGTTCTTC.

This clonotype was observed at least ten times. The chain carries TRBV2 and TRBJ2-3; D is tentatively TRBD1 or TRBD2 (6 bases each). CDR1 and CDR2 (germline): SNHLY, FYNNEI. Trimming left V 6 bases short and J 2 bases short, with 12 bases between. The CDR3 runs 14 residues. CDR3 nucleotides: TGTGCCAGCAGACGGGGGCCTTTCACAGATACGCAGTATTTT. This encodes CASRRGPFTDTQYF. Looking up the rest from reference TRBV2 and TRBJ2-3 gives the full variable domain: EPEVTQTPSHQVTQMGQEVILRCVPISNHLYFYWYRQILGQKVEFLVSFYNNEISEKSEIFDDQFSVERPDGSNFTLKIRSTKLEDSAMYFCASRRGPFTDTQYFGPGTRLTVL.

This clonotype was recorded at least ten times. V and J are TRBV5-1 and TRBJ2-7; the D gene is possibly TRBD2 (5 bases). CDR1 is SGHRS, CDR2 YFSETQ, per germline. The CDR3 consists of 13 residues. Trimming took 1 base from V and 2 from J, leaving 7 bases between them. In DNA, the CDR3 is TGCGCCAGCAGCTTGCCGGGAACCTACGAGCAGTACTTC. Translated: CASSLPGTYEQYF.

The chain couples TRBV6-5 to TRBJ2-3; D not resolved. Trimming removed 4 bases from V and 1 base from J, with 18 bases in between. CDR1 is MNHEY, CDR2 SVGAGI, per germline. The CDR3 is 17 amino acids. CDR3 sequence: CASSSFYPQSGTDTQYF. The CDR3 region has the DNA TGTGCCAGCAGTTCCTTTTATCCCCAGTCGGGCACAGATACGCAGTATTTT.

This clonotype was counted only a few times. The chain links TRBV27 to TRBJ1-6; tentative D call: TRBD1 (5 bases). Germline values: CDR1 MNHEY, CDR2 SMNVEV (reference sequence). CDR3 length: 14 amino acids. Trimming left V 1 base short and J 8 bases short, with 9 bases between. Here the CDR3 reads CASSLWTRDSPLHF. The CDR3 nucleotides read TGTGCCAGCAGTTTATGGACAAGGGATTCACCCCTCCACTTT.

V usage is TRBV7-9 and J usage is TRBJ1-1, with D tentatively TRBD1 (6 bases). CDR1 and CDR2 (germline): SEHNR, FQNEAQ (reference sequence). CDR3 length: 14 residues. V lost 6 bases, J lost 5 bases, and 16 bases lay in between. The CDR3 sequence is CASRPTGPGTEAFF. Here the CDR3 DNA reads TGTGCCAGCAGACCAACAGGGCCGGGGACTGAAGCTTTCTTT.